One T cell receptor (beta chain) is described in this entry. Deep-level assay runs were performed. Clones were sequenced by immunoSEQ multiplex PCR, and TCRdb holds only the in-frame ones, with some missing. The table records fewer than 650,000 clones, around 78% of them present only once. The CDR3 consists of 15 residues. After removal of 3 bases from V and 3 bases from J, the junction contained 4 bases not matched to a gene. Germline values: CDR1 LNHDA, CDR2 SQIVND (reference sequence). The record originates from a study of shared clonotypes between healthy human individuals. This sequence joins TRBV19 and TRBJ2-2; 7 positions agree with TRBD1. This sequence originates from a woman aged 40-49 years in good health. Some clones in this sample may be carry-over from other donors' samples. The specimen was PBMCs. CDR3 DNA: TGTGCCAGTAGTATTGGACAGGACTACACCGGGGAGCTGTTTTTT. As protein: CASSIGQDYTGELFF. Together with reference TRBV19 and TRBJ2-2, the CDR3 gives the full variable domain: DGGITQSPKYLFRKEGQNVTLSCEQNLNHDAMYWYRQDPGQGLRLIYYSQIVNDFQKGDIAEGYSVSREKKESFPLTVTSAQKNPTAFYLCASSIGQDYTGELFFGEGSRLTVL.